A selection of T cell receptor beta chains follows, all from one sample in a study of post-analysis software for immune sequencing data. Each CDR3 protein gets one entry after TCRdb re-called the PCR reads with MiXCR. The sample holds around 710,000 distinct CDR3 sequences, 46% seen once. Material for sequencing was blood. The source is a girl aged 10-17 years with multiple sclerosis. Each CDR3 is given with its conserved first and last residue. The D gene is left open where the match is weak. The size field is filled for only some rows; it gives once, few, many or a size class.

TRBJ2-1	-	TRBV7-3	13	-	TGTGCCAGCAGCCTAGGGAGGACGGCCGAGCAGTTCTTC	CASSLGRTAEQFF
TRBJ2-6	-	TRBV7-6	15	few	TGTGCCAGCAGCTTATATAGCTCTGGGGCCAACGTCCTGACTTTC	CASSLYSSGANVLTF
TRBJ2-7	TRBD2	TRBV20-1	16	few	TGCAGTGCTAGAGAGACTAGCGGGAGAGGTTGGTACGAGCAGTACTTC	CSARETSGRGWYEQYF
TRBJ1-1	-	TRBV10-3	14	once	TGTGCCACCACCCGGGAGGGGGATAGGGGGAAAGCTTTCTTT	CATTREGDRGKAFF
TRBJ2-1	TRBD2	TRBV24-1	17	-	TGTGCCACCAGCAGGACTAGCGGGATAGGCTCCTACAATGAGCAGTTCTTC	CATSRTSGIGSYNEQFF
TRBJ2-7	TRBD1	TRBV20-1	13	once	TGCAGTGCTACGGACAGGGGATCCTACGAGCAGTACTTC	CSATDRGSYEQYF
TRBJ2-7	-	TRBV6-1	14	once	TGTGCCAGCACTCCATGGGGGGAAACCTACGAGCAGTACTTC	CASTPWGETYEQYF
TRBJ2-7	-	TRBV28	14	few	TGTGCCAGCAGTTTCCCACTCCACCCCTACGAGCAGTACTTC	CASSFPLHPYEQYF
TRBJ1-1	-	TRBV12-3/TRBV12-4	13	-	TGTGCCAGCGGCCTGGGCAGTAACACTGAAGCTTTCTTT	CASGLGSNTEAFF
TRBJ2-1	TRBD1	TRBV20-1	16	once	TGCAGTGCTAGAGATGATCCCAGTCAGGGGGTGAGTGAGCAGTTCTTC	CSARDDPSQGVSEQFF
TRBJ1-6	TRBD1	TRBV6-5	13	-	TGTGCCAGCAGTCGATCAAGGGGACAGTCTCTCCACTTT	CASSRSRGQSLHF
TRBJ2-3	TRBD1	TRBV28	12	-	TGTGCCAGCAGTGGACAGGGAATGGGGCAGTATTTT	CASSGQGMGQYF
TRBJ2-7	-	TRBV29-1	12	-	TGCAGCGTCGAGGGGACTGAGGGCGAGCAGTACTTC	CSVEGTEGEQYF
TRBJ2-3	TRBD2	TRBV7-3	17	-	TGTGCCAGCAGCTTAAGCGGACTAGCGGGATTCACAGATACGCAGTATTTT	CASSLSGLAGFTDTQYF
TRBJ2-1	TRBD2	TRBV4-3	13	-	TGCGCCAGCAGCCGAGGGCCGGGGGGTGAGCAGTTCTTC	CASSRGPGGEQFF
TRBJ2-7	-	TRBV6-1	16	-	TGTGCCAGCAGAGCAACTGGAGTCGAGACCTACTACGAGCAGTACTTC	CASRATGVETYYEQYF
TRBJ2-7	-	TRBV25-1	14	few	TGTGCCAGCAGTGAATTAGGGCAGGGAGGCGAGCAGTACTTC	CASSELGQGGEQYF
TRBJ2-5	TRBD1	TRBV7-9	15	-	TGTGCCAGCAGCTCGACAGGGGGCTCCCTTGAGACCCAGTACTTC	CASSSTGGSLETQYF
TRBJ2-7	TRBD2	TRBV7-2	19	-	TGTGCCAGCAGCTTAAGGTTGACCGGGACTAGCGGGAGCTCCTACGAGCAGTACTTC	CASSLRLTGTSGSSYEQYF
TRBJ2-1	-	TRBV7-6	15	-	TGTGCCAGCAGTTCCGGACAGAGCTCCTACAATGAGCAGTTCTTC	CASSSGQSSYNEQFF
TRBJ2-3	-	TRBV6-5	15	few	TGTGCCAGCAGTTTTCGGGCATACAGCACAGATACGCAGTATTTT	CASSFRAYSTDTQYF
TRBJ2-3	TRBD2	TRBV30	15	-	TGTGCCTGGAGTCGGCTAGCGGGAGAGGGGGATACGCAGTATTTT	CAWSRLAGEGDTQYF